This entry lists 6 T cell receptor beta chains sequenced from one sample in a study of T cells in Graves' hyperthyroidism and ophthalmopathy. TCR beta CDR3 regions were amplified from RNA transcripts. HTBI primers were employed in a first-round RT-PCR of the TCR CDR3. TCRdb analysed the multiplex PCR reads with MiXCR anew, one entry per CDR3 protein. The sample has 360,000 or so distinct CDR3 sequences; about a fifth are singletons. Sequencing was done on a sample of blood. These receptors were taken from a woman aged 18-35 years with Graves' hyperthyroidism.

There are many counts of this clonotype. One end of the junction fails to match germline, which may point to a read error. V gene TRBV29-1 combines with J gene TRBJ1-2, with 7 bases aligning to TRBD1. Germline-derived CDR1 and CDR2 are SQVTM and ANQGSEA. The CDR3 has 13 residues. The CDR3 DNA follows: TGCAGCGTTAAAGAGACAGGGCTCTATGGCTACACCTTC. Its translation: CSVKETGLYGYTF.

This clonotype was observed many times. For the CDR3, the DNA is TGCAGTGCTAGAGATCGGGACAGGGGGCATCGGGAGCAGTACTTC. Amino acid sequence: CSARDRDRGHREQYF. This sequence joins TRBV20-1 and TRBJ2-7; 12 bases agree with TRBD1. The germline gives CDR1 DFQATT, CDR2 SNEGSKA (reference sequence). The CDR3 is 15 amino acids. V lost 0 bases and J lost 7; bases outside the gene matches: 7.

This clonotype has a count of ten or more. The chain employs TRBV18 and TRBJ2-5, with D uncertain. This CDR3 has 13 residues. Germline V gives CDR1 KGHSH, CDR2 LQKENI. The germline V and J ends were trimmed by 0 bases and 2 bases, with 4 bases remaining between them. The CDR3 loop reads CASSPPAQETQYF. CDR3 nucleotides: TGTGCCAGCTCACCACCGGCACAAGAGACCCAGTACTTC.

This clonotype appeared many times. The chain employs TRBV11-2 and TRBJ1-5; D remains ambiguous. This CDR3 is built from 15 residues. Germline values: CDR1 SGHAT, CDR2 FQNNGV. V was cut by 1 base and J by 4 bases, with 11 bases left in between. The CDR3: CASSLAGRFNQPQHF. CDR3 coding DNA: TGTGCCAGCAGCTTAGCCGGACGGTTTAATCAGCCCCAGCATTTT.

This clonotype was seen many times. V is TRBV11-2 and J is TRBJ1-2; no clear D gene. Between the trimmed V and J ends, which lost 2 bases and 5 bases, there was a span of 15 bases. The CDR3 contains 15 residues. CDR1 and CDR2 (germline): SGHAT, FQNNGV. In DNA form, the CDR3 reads TGTGCCAGCAGCTTATTTGGGGTTGCCCGTTATGGCTACACCTTC. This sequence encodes CASSLFGVARYGYTF.

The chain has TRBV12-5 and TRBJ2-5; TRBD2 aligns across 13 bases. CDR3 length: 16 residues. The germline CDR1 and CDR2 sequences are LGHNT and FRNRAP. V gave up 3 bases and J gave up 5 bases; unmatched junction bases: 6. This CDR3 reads CASGFQTSGGDETQYF. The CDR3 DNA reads TGTGCTAGTGGTTTCCAAACTAGCGGGGGGGATGAGACCCAGTACTTC.